The 30 T cell receptor beta chains given below trace back to one sample, sequenced in a study of CD8 T cells in ankylosing spondylitis. TCRdb reprocessed the 5' RACE reads with MiXCR, giving one entry per CDR3 protein. The sample contains some 30,000 distinct CDR3 sequences, under 40% of which appear only once. Input material: synovial fluid, either unsorted or a sorted T cell fraction (not recorded which). The receptors derive from a male donor with ankylosing spondylitis.

V and J are TRBV2 and TRBJ2-4; 8 nucleotides align to TRBD2. Germline-derived CDR1 and CDR2 are SNHLY and FYNNEI. Losses at the gene ends were 3 bases for V and 3 bases for J; bases not matched to a gene: 7. This CDR3 contains 16 residues. CDR3 protein: CASSEGLELVKNIQYF. The CDR3 DNA reads TGTGCCAGCAGTGAGGGACTAGAGCTCGTCAAAAACATTCAGTACTTC.

The chain uses TRBV6-2 or TRBV6-3 and TRBJ2-7, with 7 bases lining up with TRBD2. CDR3 length: 15 amino acids. Germline V gene sequence: CDR1 MNHEY, CDR2 SVGEGT. The V segment lost 5 bases and the J segment 3 bases; nucleotides outside the gene matches: 10. The CDR3 sequence is CASSPRLAGLYEQYV. The CDR3 DNA is TGTGCCAGCAGTCCTCGACTAGCCGGTCTCTACGAGCAGTACGTC.

This clonotype has at least ten counts. The V call is TRBV5-6, the J call TRBJ2-7, with 10 nucleotides matching TRBD2. The germline gives CDR1 SGHDT, CDR2 YYEEEE. The length of the CDR3 is 14 residues. Trimming at V came to 2 bases and at J to 6 bases, leaving 5 bases not matched to a gene. The CDR3 reads CASSFSGTSAEQYF. The CDR3 bases are TGTGCCAGCAGCTTCTCCGGGACTAGCGCCGAGCAGTACTTC.

This clonotype was recorded a few times. The chain uses TRBV6-5 and TRBJ2-3, with TRBD2 identical over 10 bases. The CDR3 extends over 15 amino acids. Germline values: CDR1 MNHEY, CDR2 SVGAGI. Germline trimming cut 5 bases from V and 6 bases from J; bases unmatched to any gene: 8. DNA for the CDR3: TGTGCCAGCAGTCCCTATAGCGGGAGGACGGATACGCAGTATTTT. It codes for CASSPYSGRTDTQYF.

This chain uses TRBV15 with TRBJ2-3; D is unresolved. The CDR3 runs 14 residues. From germline, CDR1 is LNHNV and CDR2 YYDKDF (reference sequence). Between the trimmed V and J ends, which lost 0 bases and 6 bases, there was a span of 10 bases. The CDR3 protein is CATSRDGFRDTQYF. The DNA for the CDR3 is TGTGCCACCAGCAGAGATGGGTTTAGGGATACGCAGTATTTT.

The rearrangement uses TRBV11-3 and TRBJ2-1; no clear D gene. The CDR3 is 11 residues long. Germline loops: CDR1 SGHNT, CDR2 YENEEA. The V end lost 5 bases, the J end lost 9 bases, and 8 bases lay between the germline ends. This CDR3 is CASSPRFEQFF. CDR3 in DNA: TGTGCCAGCAGCCCACGCTTTGAGCAGTTCTTC.

This clonotype was seen many times. This sequence joins TRBV7-6 and TRBJ2-7; D is undetermined. The CDR3 runs 13 residues. CDR1 and CDR2 from the germline V gene are SGHVS and FNYEAQ. The V and J ends lost 4 bases and 3 bases respectively, with 10 bases between them. CDR3 loop: CASSSRPGYEQYF. In DNA, the CDR3 is TGTGCCAGCAGCTCCCGGCCGGGCTACGAGCAGTACTTC.

The chain has TRBV7-9 and TRBJ1-1; D might be TRBD1 (5 bases). The CDR3 has 13 residues. V lost 5 bases and J 7 bases, leaving 14 bases between the germline ends. Germline lookup yields CDR1 SEHNR and CDR2 FQNEAQ (reference sequence). Here the CDR3 DNA reads TGTGCCAGCAGCCTAGGGACGTTGGGTGAAGCTTTCTTT. Translated, it gives CASSLGTLGEAFF.

This clonotype was counted between two and nine times. V usage is TRBV29-1 and J usage is TRBJ2-1; D gene uncertain. This CDR3 contains 13 residues. The V gene lost 4 bases and the J gene lost 1 base, with 8 bases spanning the gap. Germline V gene lookup returns CDR1 SQVTM and CDR2 ANQGSEA. For the CDR3, the DNA is TGCAGCGTTGTGGGGTTTTCCTACAATGAGCAGTTCTTC. As protein: CSVVGFSYNEQFF.

This clonotype showed up just a few times. The chain links TRBV7-2 to TRBJ2-7, with 8 nucleotides matching TRBD2. Germline values: CDR1 SGHTA, CDR2 FQGNSA. The CDR3 sequence is 15 residues long. The V segment lost 1 base and the J segment 4 bases; nucleotides outside the gene matches: 6. The CDR3 DNA reads TGTGCCAGCAGCTTAGATGGTAGCGGGGCGTACGAGCAGTACGTC. Its protein is CASSLDGSGAYEQYV.

V gene TRBV20-1 combines with J gene TRBJ1-5; D may be TRBD1 (5 bases). Trimming took 0 bases from V and 0 from J, leaving 9 bases between them. CDR3 size: 15 residues. Germline CDR1 reads DFQATT; CDR2 reads SNEGSKA (reference sequence). Here the CDR3 DNA reads TGCAGTGCTAGAGATCGGGGGGGTAGCAATCAGCCCCAGCATTTT. It encodes CSARDRGGSNQPQHF.

This clonotype has a handful of counts. The rearrangement links TRBV20-1 to TRBJ1-1; D is undetermined. This CDR3 comprises 14 residues. Trimming cost V 1 base and J 4 bases, with 13 bases left between them. Germline V CDR1 and CDR2: DFQATT, SNEGSKA (reference sequence). The CDR3, as DNA: TGCAGTGCTAGAGGAGAGGGTTCAAGCACTGAAGCTTTCTTT. It specifies CSARGEGSSTEAFF.

Only a few counts were recorded for this clonotype. The chain uses TRBV11-2 and TRBJ2-3; TRBD1 aligns across 8 bases. The CDR3 runs to 16 residues. Looked up from germline, CDR1 is SGHAT and CDR2 is FQNNGV. V dropped 2 bases and J dropped 2; count of bases not matched to a gene: 6. In nucleotides, the CDR3 is TGTGCCAGCAGCTTACTCAGACAGGGGACCACAGATACGCAGTATTTT. It codes for CASSLLRQGTTDTQYF.

The V and J genes are TRBV13 and TRBJ2-5, with 7 bases lining up with TRBD2. V was pared by 1 base and J by 5 bases, with 7 bases of the junction left unmatched. Per the germline V gene, CDR1 is PRHDT and CDR2 is FYEKMQ (reference sequence). This CDR3 is built from 15 residues. CDR3 bases: TGTGCCAGCAGCTTAGAGGCTAGCGGAGGGGAGACCCAGTACTTC. This gives the protein CASSLEASGGETQYF.

The CDR3 is CASSFGRRGYEQYF. CDR3 DNA sequence: TGTGCCAGCAGCTTCGGGAGAAGGGGGTACGAGCAGTACTTC. This chain links TRBV13 with TRBJ2-7; the D gene could be TRBD1 or TRBD2 (6 bases each). V was shortened by 3 bases and J by 4 bases, with 13 bases between the two germline ends. The CDR3 is 14 residues long. CDR1 PRHDT and CDR2 FYEKMQ come from the germline V gene (reference sequence). Filled out from reference TRBV13 and TRBJ2-7, the complete variable domain reads AAGVIQSPRHLIKEKRETATLKCYPIPRHDTVYWYQQGPGQDPQFLISFYEKMQSDKGSIPDRFSAQQFSDYHSELNMSSLELGDSALYFCASSFGRRGYEQYFGPGTRLTVT.

This clonotype occurred many times. V is TRBV5-1 and J is TRBJ2-3, with TRBD2 matching 12 bases. V gave up 3 bases and J gave up 2 bases; unmatched junction bases: 4. The CDR3 loop spans 16 amino acids. Germline-derived CDR1 and CDR2 are SGHRS and YFSETQ. CDR3 region: CASSWTSGDYTDTQYF. In nucleotides, the CDR3 is TGCGCCAGCAGCTGGACTAGCGGGGACTACACAGATACGCAGTATTTT.

This clonotype was observed a few times. The gene calls are TRBV29-1 and TRBJ2-5; no clear D gene. Per the germline V gene, CDR1 is SQVTM and CDR2 is ANQGSEA. Trimming left V 1 base short and J 2 bases short, with 11 bases between. The length of the CDR3 is 14 residues. CDR3 sequence reads: CSVEGALGQETQYF. CDR3 nucleotides: TGCAGCGTTGAAGGGGCCCTCGGGCAAGAGACCCAGTACTTC.

This clonotype was seen a handful of times. The chain employs TRBV13 and TRBJ1-6; 7 bases match TRBD1. The length of the CDR3 is 16 residues. Per germline, CDR1 PRHDT and CDR2 FYEKMQ (reference sequence). V lost 1 base and J lost 8; bases outside the gene matches: 8. CDR3: CASSLAPRGPDSPLHF. CDR3 nucleotides: TGTGCCAGCAGCTTAGCTCCGAGGGGGCCGGATTCACCCCTCCACTTT.

Concerning this clonotype: The conserved final phenylalanine or tryptophan is absent from the CDR3, which likely points to a read error. No DNA is shown, since the ends of the CDR3 on it are uncertain; the CDR3 is the one TCRdb lists. The chain combines TRBV24-1 with TRBJ2-1. The germline CDR1 and CDR2 sequences are KGHDR and SFDVKD. The CDR3 has 14 residues if both end residues are counted. The CDR3 loop reads CATSDLDSSYNEQL.

CDR3: CSVEDDGRSSYNEQFF. The CDR3 bases are TGCAGCGTTGAAGATGACGGCAGGAGCTCCTACAATGAGCAGTTCTTC. The V call is TRBV29-1, the J call TRBJ2-1; D is ambiguous. Germline-derived CDR1 and CDR2 are SQVTM and ANQGSEA. This CDR3 region has 16 residues. V gave up 0 bases and J gave up 0 bases, with 12 bases separating them.

The J gene is TRBJ1-2, the V gene TRBV28, with D perhaps matching TRBD1 (6 bases). Germline V gene sequence: CDR1 MDHEN, CDR2 SYDVKM. V was pared by 6 bases and J by 1 base, with 15 bases between. The CDR3 covers 15 residues. The CDR3 is CASSPTGAFNYGYTF. The CDR3 DNA is TGTGCCAGCAGCCCCACGGGGGCCTTTAACTATGGCTACACCTTC.

This chain links TRBV18 with TRBJ2-7, with D possibly TRBD2 on 5 matching bases. The CDR3 loop spans 14 amino acids. Per the germline V gene, CDR1 is KGHSH and CDR2 is LQKENI. V dropped 3 bases and J dropped 3 bases, with 12 bases sitting between them. CDR3 region: CASSPERVGYEQYF. The CDR3 DNA is TGTGCCAGCTCACCGGAGAGGGTGGGCTACGAGCAGTACTTC. Full variable domain (rest looked up from reference TRBV18 and TRBJ2-7): NAGVMQNPRHLVRRRGQEARLRCSPMKGHSHVYWYRQLPEEGLKFMVYLQKENIIDESGMPKERFSAEFPKEGPSILRIQQVVRGDSAAYFCASSPERVGYEQYFGPGTRLTVT.

This clonotype appeared a few times. V gene TRBV23-1 combines with J gene TRBJ1-5; no firm D call. TRBV23-1 is noted as an ORF with a role that remains uncertain. Trimming cost V 4 bases and J 0 bases, with 19 bases left between them. The CDR3 runs to 18 residues. The CDR3: CASSPLDPSTNSNQPQHF. CDR3 nucleotide sequence: TGCGCCAGCAGTCCTTTAGACCCCTCTACTAATAGCAATCAGCCCCAGCATTTT.

The rearrangement uses TRBV7-8 and TRBJ2-5; 8 bases map to TRBD2. From germline, CDR1 is SGHVS and CDR2 FQNEAQ. V lost 6 bases, J lost 2 bases, and 2 bases stayed unmatched. This CDR3 spans 13 amino acids. The CDR3 coding sequence is TGTGCCAGCAGTGCGGGAGGACAAGAGACCCAGTACTTC. It yields the protein CASSAGGQETQYF.

V gene TRBV30 combines with J gene TRBJ2-3; tentatively, D is TRBD1 (5 bases). The germline CDR1 and CDR2 sequences are GTSNPN and SVGIG (reference sequence). Trimming pared 0 bases from V and 4 bases from J, leaving 11 bases between. The CDR3 has 14 amino acids. The CDR3 spells CAWSVWEGADTQYF. The CDR3 DNA sequence: TGTGCCTGGAGTGTATGGGAAGGGGCAGATACGCAGTATTTT.

This clonotype was counted between two and nine times. V and J are TRBV24-1 and TRBJ2-1; possibly TRBD1 for D (5 bases). Trimming removed 0 bases at V and 2 bases at J, with 10 bases between. The germline V gene has CDR1 KGHDR and CDR2 SFDVKD. The CDR3 length is 16 residues. The CDR3 nucleotides read TGTGCCACCAGTGATTTGGACAGCTTCACCTACAATGAGCAGTTCTTC. It is translated as CATSDLDSFTYNEQFF.

Many counts were recorded for this clonotype. The DNA for the CDR3 is TGCAGTGCTAGATCGGGTCTCTCCTACGAGCAGTACGTC. Translating it yields CSARSGLSYEQYV. The chain combines TRBV20-1 with TRBJ2-7; no definite D call. Germline lookup yields CDR1 DFQATT and CDR2 SNEGSKA (reference sequence). The CDR3 sequence is 13 residues long. The V gene lost 2 bases and the J gene lost 0 bases, with 8 bases spanning the gap.

The chain employs TRBV4-2 and TRBJ2-5; TRBD2 agrees at 10 bases. From germline, CDR1 is LGHNA and CDR2 YNFKEQ. The CDR3 loop spans 17 amino acids. The junction had 9 bases not matched to a gene; V was cut back by 0 bases and J by 5 bases. CDR3 in amino acids: CASSQDGASGSVETQYF. The CDR3 DNA reads TGTGCCAGCAGCCAAGATGGGGCTAGCGGGAGTGTCGAGACCCAGTACTTC.

V gene TRBV27 combines with J gene TRBJ2-2; no clear D. CDR3 size: 14 residues. The germline V and J ends were trimmed by 2 bases and 6 bases, with 10 bases remaining between them. CDR1 MNHEY and CDR2 SMNVEV come from the germline V gene (reference sequence). In DNA, the CDR3 is TGTGCCAGCAGTTTAGCTCCCTCTCCCGGGGAGCTGTTTTTT. Translating it yields CASSLAPSPGELFF.

The V call is TRBV5-6, the J call TRBJ2-1; no firm D call. Looked up from germline, CDR1 is SGHDT and CDR2 is YYEEEE. The CDR3 length is 14 residues. V lost 5 bases to trimming and J lost 3 bases, with 12 bases between them. CDR3 protein: CASSQFQIYNEQFF. The CDR3 nucleotides are TGTGCCAGCAGTCAGTTCCAAATCTACAATGAGCAGTTCTTC.